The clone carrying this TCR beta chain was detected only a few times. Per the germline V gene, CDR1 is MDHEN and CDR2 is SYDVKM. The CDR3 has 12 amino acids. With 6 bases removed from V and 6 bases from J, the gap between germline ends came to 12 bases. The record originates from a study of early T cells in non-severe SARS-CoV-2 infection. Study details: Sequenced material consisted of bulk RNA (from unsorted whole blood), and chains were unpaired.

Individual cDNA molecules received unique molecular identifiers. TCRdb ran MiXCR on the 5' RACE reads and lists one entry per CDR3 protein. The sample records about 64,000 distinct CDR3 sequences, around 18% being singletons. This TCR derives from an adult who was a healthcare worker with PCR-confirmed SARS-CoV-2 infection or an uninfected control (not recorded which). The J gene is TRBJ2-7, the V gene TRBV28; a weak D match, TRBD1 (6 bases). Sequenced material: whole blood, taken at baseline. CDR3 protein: CASRKQGVEQYF. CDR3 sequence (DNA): TGTGCCAGCAGGAAACAGGGTGTCGAGCAGTACTTC.